Presented here are 21 T cell receptor beta chains from one specimen sequenced in a study of cytomegalovirus exposure and HLA in healthy donors. This PCR relied on a set of 60 Vbeta primers and 13 Jbeta primers. Clones were read by immunoSEQ multiplex PCR, and TCRdb kept only the in-frame ones, dropping some. The sample shows under 150,000 clones, approximately 83% of them seen only once. Specimen: PBMCs. The source is a woman aged 40 to 50 in good health and CMV-seronegative.

The chain joins TRBV5-1 to TRBJ2-7; D perhaps matches TRBD1 (6 bases). V was cut by 0 bases and J by 3 bases, with 19 bases left in between. The CDR3 is 17 amino acids. Germline lookup yields CDR1 SGHRS and CDR2 YFSETQ. CDR3 nucleotide sequence: TGCGCCAGCAGCTTGGGGGGGACCCCAGGGGCTAACTACGAGCAGTACTTC. Encoded protein: CASSLGGTPGANYEQYF.

V and J are TRBV7-2 and TRBJ2-5; TRBD1 aligns across 7 bases. This CDR3 is built from 15 residues. Germline assignment: CDR1 SGHTA and CDR2 FQGNSA. V was clipped by 2 bases and J by 4 bases; unmatched bases: 7. The CDR3 region is CASSLSPTGLETQYF. In DNA form, the CDR3 reads TGTGCCAGCAGCTTATCACCGACAGGGCTAGAGACCCAGTACTTC. The full variable domain, completed using reference TRBV7-2 and TRBJ2-5, is GAGVSQSPSNKVTEKGKDVELRCDPISGHTALYWYRQSLGQGLEFLIYFQGNSAPDKSGLPSDRFSAERTGGSVSTLTIQRTQQEDSAVYLCASSLSPTGLETQYFGPGTRLLVL.

CDR3 DNA sequence: TGTGCCAGCTTCGGGAACACTGAAGCTTTCTTT. This codes for CASFGNTEAFF. J is TRBJ1-1 and V is TRBV6-5; D is uncertain. The V gene's germline CDR1 is MNHEY and CDR2 SVGAGI. Deletions cut 8 bases from V and 1 base from J, with 5 bases between. The CDR3 runs 11 residues.

The chain links TRBV7-8 to TRBJ2-3, with D possibly matching TRBD1 (5 bases). V was pared by 3 bases and J by 0 bases, with 16 bases between. Per the germline V gene, CDR1 is SGHVS and CDR2 is FQNEAQ. The CDR3 is 17 amino acids. The CDR3 DNA is TGTGCCAGCAGCTTTCCCGCTGGGGCCACTAGCACAGATACGCAGTATTTT. This gives the protein CASSFPAGATSTDTQYF.

This rearrangement joins TRBV5-4 to TRBJ1-4; 9 bases are shared with TRBD1. CDR1 SGHNT and CDR2 YYREEE come from the germline V gene (reference sequence). This CDR3 region has 14 residues. The V gene end was trimmed by 4 bases and the J gene end by 9 bases; junction bases not matched to a gene: 7. DNA of the CDR3: TGTGCCAGCAGCGTGGACAGGGGCGTGAAAAAACTGTTTTTT. Protein: CASSVDRGVKKLFF.

The rearrangement joins TRBV5-1 to TRBJ2-5, with D maybe TRBD1 (6 bases). The CDR3 has 15 amino acids. Germline CDR1 SGHRS, CDR2 YFSETQ. The V and J ends lost 4 bases and 2 bases respectively, with 15 bases between them. CDR3 in amino acids: CASSGKDRFQETQYF. The CDR3, as DNA: TGCGCCAGCAGCGGCAAGGACAGATTTCAAGAGACCCAGTACTTC.

The rearrangement uses TRBV5-1 and TRBJ1-4; possibly TRBD1 for D (6 bases). The V end was cut by 1 base, the J end by 8 bases, with 12 bases between. CDR1 is SGHRS, CDR2 YFSETQ, per germline. This CDR3 has 14 residues. The DNA for the CDR3 is TGCGCCAGCAGCTTGTCAACACAGGGAGAAAAACTGTTTTTT. It specifies CASSLSTQGEKLFF.

The chain combines TRBV5-1 with TRBJ1-1, with TRBD1 matching over 8 bases. This CDR3 is 14 amino acids long. Germline CDR1 is SGHRS and CDR2 is YFSETQ. V was clipped by 4 bases and J by 8 bases; unmatched bases: 10. The CDR3 DNA follows: TGCGCCAGCAGCGTAATGACAGGGGATGGGGAAGCTTTCTTT. This encodes CASSVMTGDGEAFF.

The chain couples TRBV7-9 to TRBJ2-5; 10 bases map to TRBD2. V lost 8 bases and J lost 1; bases outside the gene matches: 10. This CDR3 is 16 amino acids long. Germline-derived CDR1 and CDR2 are SEHNR and FQNEAQ (reference sequence). CDR3 loop: CASANGLAGVQETQYF. Written as DNA, the CDR3 is TGTGCCAGCGCCAACGGGCTAGCGGGAGTCCAAGAGACCCAGTACTTC. Combining the CDR3 with reference TRBV7-9 and TRBJ2-5 gives the whole variable domain DTGVSQNPRHKITKRGQNVTFRCDPISEHNRLYWYRQTLGQGPEFLTYFQNEAQLEKSRLLSDRFSAERPKGSFSTLEIQRTEQGDSAMYLCASANGLAGVQETQYFGPGTRLLVL.

This sequence joins TRBV6-1 and TRBJ2-5, with 12 bases aligning to TRBD2. Germline CDR1 MNHNS, CDR2 SASEGT. The length of the CDR3 is 14 residues. Trimming at V came to 7 bases and at J to 5 bases, leaving 5 bases not matched to a gene. DNA of the CDR3: TGTGCCAGCATCCAGACTAGCGGGAGTGAGACCCAGTACTTC. Protein product: CASIQTSGSETQYF.

The table lists this clone with a few counts. The chain combines TRBV6-6 with TRBJ1-6; TRBD1 aligns across 7 bases. The germline V gene has CDR1 MNHNY and CDR2 SVGAGI (reference sequence). V trimming: 5 bases; J trimming: 7 bases; junction bases outside the gene matches: 8. The CDR3 sequence is 15 residues long. CDR3 bases: TGTGCCAGCAGTGACGCCGGGACAGTGAATTCACCCCTCCACTTT. This encodes CASSDAGTVNSPLHF.

This clone occurred a few times. The chain combines TRBV10-3 with TRBJ2-1, with TRBD2 matching over 14 bases. The CDR3 is 17 residues long. CDR1 is ENHRY and CDR2 is SYGVKD in the germline V gene. The trim removed 5 bases at V and 2 bases at J, leaving 5 bases unmatched. The CDR3 region has the DNA TGTGCCATCAGTAAAGGGACTAGCGGGAGTGCCTACAATGAGCAGTTCTTC. Residues: CAISKGTSGSAYNEQFF.

The chain uses TRBV5-1 and TRBJ1-4; weak D call: TRBD1 (5 bases). V shed 4 bases and J shed 1 base, with 14 bases lying between them. Germline CDR1 and CDR2: SGHRS and YFSETQ. The CDR3 totals 16 residues. The CDR3 spells CASSRGLGLTNEKLFF. The DNA for the CDR3 is TGCGCCAGCAGCCGGGGACTGGGCTTAACTAATGAAAAACTGTTTTTT.

V gene TRBV30 combines with J gene TRBJ1-2; 7 bases align to TRBD1. The germline V gene encodes CDR1 GTSNPN and CDR2 SVGIG (reference sequence). This CDR3 has 16 amino acids. Trimming took 1 base from V and 4 from J; bases not matched to a gene: 12. CDR3 DNA: TGTGCCTGGAGTGGTCCTCGGACAGGCTTTTTCTATGGCTACACCTTC. It encodes CAWSGPRTGFFYGYTF.

The J gene is TRBJ1-5, the V gene TRBV19; D may be TRBD1 (6 bases). The V gene's germline CDR1 is LNHDA and CDR2 SQIVND (reference sequence). The CDR3 contains 15 residues. V was shortened by 9 bases and J by 4 bases, with 19 bases between the two germline ends. The CDR3 DNA sequence: TGTGCCAGCCAATACAGGGATGGGTCAAATCAGCCCCAGCATTTT. It codes for CASQYRDGSNQPQHF.

This chain connects TRBV28 to TRBJ1-5, with TRBD1 matching 9 bases. The V gene end was trimmed by 3 bases and the J gene end by 7 bases; junction bases not matched to a gene: 7. The CDR3 length is 15 residues. In germline, CDR1 is MDHEN, CDR2 SYDVKM. The CDR3: CASSFSPDRGQPQHF. CDR3 sequence (DNA): TGTGCCAGCAGTTTTAGCCCGGACAGGGGCCAGCCCCAGCATTTT.

J is TRBJ2-7 and V is TRBV11-2; 7 bases match TRBD2. Germline lookup yields CDR1 SGHAT and CDR2 FQNNGV. The CDR3 consists of 17 residues. V lost 0 bases, J lost 0 bases, and 8 bases stayed unmatched. The CDR3 region has the DNA TGTGCCAGCAGCTTAGATCCTAGCGGCCCGAGCTCCTACGAGCAGTACTTC. This sequence encodes CASSLDPSGPSSYEQYF. Using reference TRBV11-2 and TRBJ2-7 for the parts outside the CDR3, the full variable domain is EAGVAQSPRYKIIEKRQSVAFWCNPISGHATLYWYQQILGQGPKLLIQFQNNGVVDDSQLPKDRFSAERLKGVDSTLKIQPAKLEDSAVYLCASSLDPSGPSSYEQYFGPGTRLTVT.

The table lists this clone with a few counts. The CDR3 sequence is CASSFGTGAGNTIYF. CDR3 DNA sequence: TGTGCCAGCAGTTTTGGGACAGGGGCTGGAAACACCATATATTTT. V usage is TRBV27 and J usage is TRBJ1-3, with 10 positions matching TRBD1. CDR3 size: 15 residues. V lost 3 bases to trimming and J lost 2 bases; unmatched junction nucleotides: 1. The germline V gene has CDR1 MNHEY and CDR2 SMNVEV (reference sequence).

This chain links TRBV28 with TRBJ1-5; unclear D gene. Trimming removed 4 bases from V and 5 bases from J, with 15 bases in between. Per the germline V gene, CDR1 is MDHEN and CDR2 is SYDVKM. The CDR3 spans 15 residues. The CDR3 DNA is TGTGCCAGCAGTTCCGCCGGTACGGTATATCAGCCCCAGCATTTT. Its protein product is CASSSAGTVYQPQHF.

The rearrangement joins TRBV28 to TRBJ2-1; TRBD1 is a possible D gene (6 bases). Germline V gene sequence: CDR1 MDHEN, CDR2 SYDVKM. The CDR3 consists of 14 residues. V lost 6 bases to trimming and J lost 4 bases, with 13 bases between them. CDR3 in amino acids: CASSQRDRYNEQFF. The DNA for the CDR3 is TGTGCCAGCAGCCAGAGAGACAGGTACAATGAGCAGTTCTTC.

The genes are TRBV10-3 and TRBJ2-4, with 8 bases that match TRBD2. Germline CDR1 ENHRY, CDR2 SYGVKD. Trimming took 3 bases from V and 8 from J; bases not matched to a gene: 3. The CDR3 extends over 13 amino acids. This CDR3 reads CAISDGGEDIQYF. In DNA, the CDR3 is TGTGCCATCAGTGACGGGGGGGAGGACATTCAGTACTTC.